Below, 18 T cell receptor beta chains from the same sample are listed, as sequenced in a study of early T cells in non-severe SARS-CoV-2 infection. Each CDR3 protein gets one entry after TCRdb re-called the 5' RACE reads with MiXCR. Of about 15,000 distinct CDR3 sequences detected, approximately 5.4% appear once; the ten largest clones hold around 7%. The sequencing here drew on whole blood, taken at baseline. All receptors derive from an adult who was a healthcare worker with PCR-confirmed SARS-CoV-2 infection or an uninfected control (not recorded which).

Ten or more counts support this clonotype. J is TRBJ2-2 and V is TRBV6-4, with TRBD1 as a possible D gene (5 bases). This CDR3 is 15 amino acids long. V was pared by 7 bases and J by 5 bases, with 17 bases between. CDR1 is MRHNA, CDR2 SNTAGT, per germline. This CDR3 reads CASMGGQGETGELFF. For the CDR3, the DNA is TGTGCCAGCATGGGTGGACAAGGGGAAACCGGGGAGCTGTTTTTT.

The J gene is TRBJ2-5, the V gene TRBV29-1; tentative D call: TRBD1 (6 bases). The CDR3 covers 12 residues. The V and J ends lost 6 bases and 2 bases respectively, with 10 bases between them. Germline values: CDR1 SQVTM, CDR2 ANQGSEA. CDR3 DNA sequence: TGCAGCGTATCGACAGGACAAGAGACCCAGTACTTC. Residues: CSVSTGQETQYF.

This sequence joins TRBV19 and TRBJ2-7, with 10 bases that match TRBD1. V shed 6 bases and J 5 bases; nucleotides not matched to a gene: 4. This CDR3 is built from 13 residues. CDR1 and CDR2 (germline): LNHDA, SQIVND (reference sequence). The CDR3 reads CASRGQGMDEQYF. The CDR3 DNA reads TGTGCCAGTAGGGGACAGGGGATGGACGAGCAGTACTTC.

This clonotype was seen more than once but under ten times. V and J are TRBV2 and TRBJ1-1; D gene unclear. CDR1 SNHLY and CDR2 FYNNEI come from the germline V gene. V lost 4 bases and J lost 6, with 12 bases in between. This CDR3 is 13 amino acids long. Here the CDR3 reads CASSVMGGPEAFF. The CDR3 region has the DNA TGTGCCAGCAGTGTGATGGGCGGCCCTGAAGCTTTCTTT.

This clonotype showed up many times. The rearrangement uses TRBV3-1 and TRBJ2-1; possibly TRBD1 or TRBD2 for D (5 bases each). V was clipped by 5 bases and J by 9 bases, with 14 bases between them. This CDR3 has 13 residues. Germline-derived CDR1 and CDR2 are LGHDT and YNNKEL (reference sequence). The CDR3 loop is CASSVSGAIEQFF. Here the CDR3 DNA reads TGTGCCAGCAGCGTATCCGGGGCGATTGAGCAGTTCTTC.

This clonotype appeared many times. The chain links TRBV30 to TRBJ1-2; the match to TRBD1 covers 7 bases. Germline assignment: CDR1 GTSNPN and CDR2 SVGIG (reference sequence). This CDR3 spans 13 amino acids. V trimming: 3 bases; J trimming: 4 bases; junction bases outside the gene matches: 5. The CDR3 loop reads CAWSRDRPYGYTF. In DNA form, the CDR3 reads TGTGCCTGGAGCCGGGACAGACCCTATGGCTACACCTTC.

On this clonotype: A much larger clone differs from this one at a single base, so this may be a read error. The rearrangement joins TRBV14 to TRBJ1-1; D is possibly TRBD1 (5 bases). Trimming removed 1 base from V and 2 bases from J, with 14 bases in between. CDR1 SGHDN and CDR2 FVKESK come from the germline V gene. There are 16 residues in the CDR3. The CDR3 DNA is TGTGCCAGCAGCCAAGGACCAGGGAGGGTAAACACTGAAGCTTTCTTT. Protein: CASSQGPGRVNTEAFF.

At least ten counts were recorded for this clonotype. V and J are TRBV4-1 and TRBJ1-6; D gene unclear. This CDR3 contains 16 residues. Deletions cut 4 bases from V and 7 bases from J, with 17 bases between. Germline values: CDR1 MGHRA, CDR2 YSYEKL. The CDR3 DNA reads TGCGCCAGCAGCCCAGTCCAGGACGTGAGGAATTCACCCCTCCACTTT. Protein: CASSPVQDVRNSPLHF.

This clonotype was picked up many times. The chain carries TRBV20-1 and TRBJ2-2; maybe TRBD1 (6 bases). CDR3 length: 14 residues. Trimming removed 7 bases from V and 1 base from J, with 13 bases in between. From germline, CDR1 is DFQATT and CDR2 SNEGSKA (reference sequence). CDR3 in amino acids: CSVPRGENTGELFF. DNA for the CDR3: TGCAGTGTCCCCAGGGGCGAGAACACCGGGGAGCTGTTTTTT.

This CDR3 is CASSDGGHSTDTQYF. In nucleotides, the CDR3 is TGTGCCAGCAGTGACGGGGGACATAGCACAGATACGCAGTATTTT. The rearrangement uses TRBV6-4 and TRBJ2-3; D is perhaps TRBD1 (6 bases). Germline V gene sequence: CDR1 MRHNA, CDR2 SNTAGT. This CDR3 is built from 15 residues. V shed 2 bases and J shed 0 bases, with 9 bases lying between them.

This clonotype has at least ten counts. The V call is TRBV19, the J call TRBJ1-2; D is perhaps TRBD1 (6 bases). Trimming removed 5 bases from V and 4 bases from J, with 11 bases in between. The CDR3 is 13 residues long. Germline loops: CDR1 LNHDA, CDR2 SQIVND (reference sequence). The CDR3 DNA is TGTGCCAGTAGTCGAGGGGGGACCTATGGCTACACCTTC. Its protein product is CASSRGGTYGYTF.

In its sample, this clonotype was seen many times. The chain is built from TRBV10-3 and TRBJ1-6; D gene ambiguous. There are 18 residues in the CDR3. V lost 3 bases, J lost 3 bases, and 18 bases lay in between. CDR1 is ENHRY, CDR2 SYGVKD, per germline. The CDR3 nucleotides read TGTGCCATCAGTGACCCTTCGAGTGGAGGAGACTATAATTCACCCCTCCACTTT. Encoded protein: CAISDPSSGGDYNSPLHF.

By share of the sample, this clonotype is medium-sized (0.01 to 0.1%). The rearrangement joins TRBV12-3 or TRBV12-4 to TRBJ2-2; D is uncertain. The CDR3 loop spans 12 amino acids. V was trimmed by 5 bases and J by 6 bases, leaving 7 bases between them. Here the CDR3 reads CASSPVSGELFF. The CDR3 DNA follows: TGTGCCAGCAGTCCCGTTTCCGGGGAGCTGTTTTTT.

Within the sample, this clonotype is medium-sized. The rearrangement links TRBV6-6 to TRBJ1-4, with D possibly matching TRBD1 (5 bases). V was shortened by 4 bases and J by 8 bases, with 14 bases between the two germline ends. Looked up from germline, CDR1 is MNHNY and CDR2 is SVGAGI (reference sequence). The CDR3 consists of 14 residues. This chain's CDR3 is CASSFDSRAEKLFF. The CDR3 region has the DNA TGTGCCAGCAGTTTCGACTCCAGGGCGGAAAAACTGTTTTTT.

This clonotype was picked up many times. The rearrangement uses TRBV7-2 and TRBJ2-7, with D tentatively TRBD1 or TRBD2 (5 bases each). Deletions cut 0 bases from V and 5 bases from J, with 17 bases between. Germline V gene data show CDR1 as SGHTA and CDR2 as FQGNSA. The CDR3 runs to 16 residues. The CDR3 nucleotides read TGTGCCAGCAGCTTAGCGAAGGGACCCCAGGGCCACGAGCAGTACTTC. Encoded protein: CASSLAKGPQGHEQYF.

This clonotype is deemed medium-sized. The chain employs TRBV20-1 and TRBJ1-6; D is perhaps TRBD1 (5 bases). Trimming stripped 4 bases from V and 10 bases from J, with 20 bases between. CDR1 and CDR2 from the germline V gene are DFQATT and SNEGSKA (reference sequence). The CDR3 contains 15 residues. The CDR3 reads CSATPGGEEGSPLHF. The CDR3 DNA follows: TGCAGTGCTACCCCGGGCGGGGAGGAGGGGTCACCCCTCCACTTT.

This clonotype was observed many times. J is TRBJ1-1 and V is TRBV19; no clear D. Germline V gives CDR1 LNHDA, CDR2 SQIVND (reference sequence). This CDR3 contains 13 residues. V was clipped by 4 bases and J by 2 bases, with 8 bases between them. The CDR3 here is CASSSQVNTEAFF. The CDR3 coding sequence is TGTGCCAGTAGTAGCCAAGTTAACACTGAAGCTTTCTTT.

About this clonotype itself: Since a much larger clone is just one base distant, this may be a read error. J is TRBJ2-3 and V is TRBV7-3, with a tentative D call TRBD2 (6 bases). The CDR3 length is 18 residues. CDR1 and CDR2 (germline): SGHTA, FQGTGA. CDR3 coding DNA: TGTGCCCCACCCAGGCGCGGGGCGACGGACCTGAGCACAGATACGCAGAATTTT. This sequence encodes CAPPRRGATDLSTDTQNF.